The T cell receptor (beta chain) described here comes from a study of shared clonotypes between healthy human individuals. General study results and limits: Since donors were few, the genetic and exposure-history diversity represented was limited.

Sequencing was performed with immunoSEQ multiplex PCR; in TCRdb, only in-frame clones are kept and a portion is missing. This table holds some 1.5 million clones, 98% found once. Turning to this clone: Its matching antigen is unknown.

V lost 0 bases, J lost 5 bases, and 1 base stayed unmatched. Germline V CDR1 and CDR2: LNHNV, YYDKDF (reference sequence). The CDR3 extends over 15 amino acids. Free of recent acute infections or vaccinations, the donors were healthy HIV-negative adults. The TCR originated in a man aged 25-45 years in good health. Sequences were obtained from naive CD4+ T cells sorted from blood. Subset denoted: CD45RA+ positively selected. This rearrangement joins TRBV15 to TRBJ1-4, with 9 bases aligning to TRBD1. DNA for the CDR3: TGTGCCACCAGCAGAGAAGGACAGGGGAATGAAAAACTGTTTTTT. This codes for CATSREGQGNEKLFF.